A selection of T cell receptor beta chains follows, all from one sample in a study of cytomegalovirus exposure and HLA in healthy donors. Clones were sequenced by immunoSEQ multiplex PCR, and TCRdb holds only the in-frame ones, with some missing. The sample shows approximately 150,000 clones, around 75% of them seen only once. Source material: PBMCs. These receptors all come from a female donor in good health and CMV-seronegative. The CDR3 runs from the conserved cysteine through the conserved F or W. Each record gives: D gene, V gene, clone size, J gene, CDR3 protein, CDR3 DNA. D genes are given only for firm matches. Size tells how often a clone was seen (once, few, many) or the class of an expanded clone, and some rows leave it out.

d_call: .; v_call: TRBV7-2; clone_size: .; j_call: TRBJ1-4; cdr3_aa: CASSFGQRATNEKLFF; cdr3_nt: TGTGCCAGCAGCTTTGGACAGCGAGCAACTAATGAAAAACTGTTTTTT
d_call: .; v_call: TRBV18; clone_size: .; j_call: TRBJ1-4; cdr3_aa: CASSPPSQGGKLFF; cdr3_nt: TGTGCCAGCTCACCACCGAGCCAGGGCGGAAAACTGTTTTTT
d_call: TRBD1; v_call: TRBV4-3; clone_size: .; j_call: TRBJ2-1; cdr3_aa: CASSQGDRANEQFF; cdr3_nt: TGCGCCAGCAGCCAAGGGGACAGGGCCAATGAGCAGTTCTTC
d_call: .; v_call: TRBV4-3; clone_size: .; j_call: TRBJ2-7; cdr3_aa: CASSQGGGAAYEQYF; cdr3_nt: TGCGCCAGCAGCCAAGGAGGTGGGGCTGCCTACGAGCAGTACTTC
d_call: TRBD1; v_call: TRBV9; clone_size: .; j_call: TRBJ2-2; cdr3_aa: CASSAGGQNGELFF; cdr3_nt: TGTGCCAGCAGTGCAGGGGGCCAGAACGGGGAGCTGTTTTTT
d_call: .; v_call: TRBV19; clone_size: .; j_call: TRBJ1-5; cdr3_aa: CASSMRGPSNQPQHF; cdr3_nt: TGTGCCAGTAGTATGCGAGGGCCGAGCAATCAGCCCCAGCATTTT
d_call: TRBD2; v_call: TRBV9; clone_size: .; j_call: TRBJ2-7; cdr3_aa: CASSVTGTSGEQYF; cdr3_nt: TGTGCCAGCAGCGTAACCGGGACTAGCGGCGAGCAGTACTTC
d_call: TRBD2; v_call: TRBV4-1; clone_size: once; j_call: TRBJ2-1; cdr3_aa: CASSQAIGLAGGSSYNEQFF; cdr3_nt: TGCGCCAGCAGCCAAGCTATAGGACTAGCGGGGGGGAGCTCCTACAATGAGCAGTTCTTC
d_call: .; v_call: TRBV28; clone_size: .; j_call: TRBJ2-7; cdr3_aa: CASRPLEGSYEQYF; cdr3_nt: TGTGCCAGCAGGCCCCTCGAGGGCTCCTACGAGCAGTACTTC
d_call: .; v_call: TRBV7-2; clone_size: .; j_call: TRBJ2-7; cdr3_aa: CASRPGASGSYEQYF; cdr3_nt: TGTGCCAGCAGACCAGGGGCTAGCGGATCCTACGAGCAGTACTTC
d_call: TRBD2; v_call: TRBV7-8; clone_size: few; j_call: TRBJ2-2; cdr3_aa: CASSSREGDTGELFF; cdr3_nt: TGTGCCAGCAGCTCTCGGGAGGGGGACACCGGGGAGCTGTTTTTT
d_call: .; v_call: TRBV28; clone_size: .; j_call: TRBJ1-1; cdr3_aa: CASTLGGTEAFF; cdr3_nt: TGTGCCAGCACCTTGGGGGGCACTGAAGCTTTCTTT
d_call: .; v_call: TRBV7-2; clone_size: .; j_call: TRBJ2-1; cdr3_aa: CASSFGGTPAEEQFF; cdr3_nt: TGTGCCAGCAGCTTTGGGGGGACTCCGGCGGAGGAGCAGTTCTTC
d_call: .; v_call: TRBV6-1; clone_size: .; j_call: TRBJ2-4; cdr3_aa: CASMALAKNIQYF; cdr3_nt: TGTGCCAGCATGGCCCTAGCCAAAAACATTCAGTACTTC
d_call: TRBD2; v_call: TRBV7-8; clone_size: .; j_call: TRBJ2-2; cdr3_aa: CASWGGFPGELFF; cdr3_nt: TGTGCCAGCTGGGGGGGGTTCCCCGGGGAGCTGTTTTTT
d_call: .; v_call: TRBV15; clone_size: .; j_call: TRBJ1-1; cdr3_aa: CATSRPQGRDTEAFF; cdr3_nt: TGTGCCACCAGCAGGCCTCAAGGGAGGGACACTGAAGCTTTCTTT
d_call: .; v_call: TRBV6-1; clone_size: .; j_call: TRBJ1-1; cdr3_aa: CAEAQGMNTEAFF; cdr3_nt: TGTGCCGAGGCACAGGGAATGAACACTGAAGCTTTCTTT
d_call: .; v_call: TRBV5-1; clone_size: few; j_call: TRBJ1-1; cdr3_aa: CASSLVQGRKTEAFF; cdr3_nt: TGCGCCAGCAGCTTGGTGCAGGGAAGGAAGACTGAAGCTTTCTTT
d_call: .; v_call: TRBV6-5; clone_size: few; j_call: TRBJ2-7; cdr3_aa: CASSNSYEQYF; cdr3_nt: TGTGCCAGCAGTAACAGCTACGAGCAGTACTTC
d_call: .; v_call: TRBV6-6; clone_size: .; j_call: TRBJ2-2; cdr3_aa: CASSQTANTGELFF; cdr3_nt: TGTGCCAGCAGCCAAACAGCGAACACCGGGGAGCTGTTTTTT
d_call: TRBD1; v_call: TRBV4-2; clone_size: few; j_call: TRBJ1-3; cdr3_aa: CASSQDGQDHTIYF; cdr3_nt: TGTGCCAGCAGCCAAGACGGACAGGACCACACCATATATTTT
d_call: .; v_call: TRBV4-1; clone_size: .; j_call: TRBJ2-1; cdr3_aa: CASSQKKLPSSYNEQFF; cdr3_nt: TGCGCCAGCAGCCAAAAGAAGTTGCCGAGCTCCTACAATGAGCAGTTCTTC
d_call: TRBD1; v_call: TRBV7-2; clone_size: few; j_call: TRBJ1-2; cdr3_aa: CASSLMGTGLDYGYTF; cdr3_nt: TGTGCCAGCAGCCTAATGGGGACAGGGTTGGACTATGGCTACACCTTC
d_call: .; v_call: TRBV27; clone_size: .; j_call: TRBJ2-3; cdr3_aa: CASSPREDTQYF; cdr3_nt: TGTGCCAGCAGTCCCCGTGAGGATACGCAGTATTTT
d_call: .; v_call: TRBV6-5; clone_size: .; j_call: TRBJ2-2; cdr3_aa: CASSYLGGSGELFF; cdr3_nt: TGTGCCAGCAGTTACTTGGGGGGTTCGGGGGAGCTGTTTTTT
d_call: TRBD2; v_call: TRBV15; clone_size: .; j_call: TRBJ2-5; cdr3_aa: CATQRERTSETQYF; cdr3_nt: TGTGCCACCCAGCGGGAGCGGACCTCAGAGACCCAGTACTTC
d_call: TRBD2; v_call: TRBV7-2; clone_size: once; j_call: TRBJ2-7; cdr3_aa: CASSLEGTTPSHEQYF; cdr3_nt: TGTGCCAGCAGCTTAGAGGGGACTACCCCTTCCCACGAGCAGTACTTC
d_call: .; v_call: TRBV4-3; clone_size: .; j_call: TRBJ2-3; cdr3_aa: CASSQGGGHNTDTQYF; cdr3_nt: TGCGCCAGCAGCCAAGGGGGGGGACATAACACAGATACGCAGTATTTT
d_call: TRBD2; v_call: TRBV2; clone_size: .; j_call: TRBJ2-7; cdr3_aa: CASSEASGVYEQYF; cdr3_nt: TGTGCCAGCAGTGAGGCTAGCGGGGTCTACGAGCAGTACTTC
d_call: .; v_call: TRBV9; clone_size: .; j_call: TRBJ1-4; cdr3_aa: CASGVGQLSNEKLFF; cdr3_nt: TGTGCCAGCGGCGTCGGACAGCTCAGTAATGAAAAACTGTTTTTT
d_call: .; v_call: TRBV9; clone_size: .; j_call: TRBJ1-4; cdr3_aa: CASSPEGRGKGEELFF; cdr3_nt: TGTGCCAGCAGCCCGGAGGGACGCGGGAAAGGAGAGGAACTGTTTTTT
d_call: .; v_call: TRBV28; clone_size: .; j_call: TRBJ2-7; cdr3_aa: CASSPSGRGNEQYF; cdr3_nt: TGTGCCAGCAGCCCTTCGGGAAGGGGGAACGAGCAGTACTTC
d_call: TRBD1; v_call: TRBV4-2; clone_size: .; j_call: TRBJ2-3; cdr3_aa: CASSQEDREGTDTQYF; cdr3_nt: TGTGCCAGCAGCCAAGAGGACAGGGAAGGCACAGATACGCAGTATTTT
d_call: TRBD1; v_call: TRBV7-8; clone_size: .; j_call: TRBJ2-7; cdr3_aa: CASSFSETGGSRLIYEQYF; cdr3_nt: TGTGCCAGCAGCTTTTCCGAGACAGGGGGATCCCGCCTAATCTACGAGCAGTACTTC
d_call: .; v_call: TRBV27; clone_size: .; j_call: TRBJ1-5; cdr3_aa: CASTPPGGNQPQHF; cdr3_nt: TGTGCCAGCACTCCACCAGGGGGCAATCAGCCCCAGCATTTT
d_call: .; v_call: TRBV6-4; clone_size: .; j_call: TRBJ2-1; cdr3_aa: CASSESGIDEQFF; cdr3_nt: TGTGCCAGCAGTGAGTCAGGGATTGATGAGCAGTTCTTC
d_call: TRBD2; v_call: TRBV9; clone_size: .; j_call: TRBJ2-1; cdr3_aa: CASSDGGSSYNEQFF; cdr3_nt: TGTGCCAGCAGCGACGGGGGGAGCTCCTACAATGAGCAGTTCTTC
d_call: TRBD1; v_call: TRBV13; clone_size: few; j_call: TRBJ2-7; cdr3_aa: CASSLRTGLDEQYF; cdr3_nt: TGTGCCAGCAGCTTAAGGACAGGGTTAGACGAGCAGTACTTC
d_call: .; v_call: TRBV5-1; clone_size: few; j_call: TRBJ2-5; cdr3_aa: CASSFNRVQETQYF; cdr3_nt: TGCGCCAGCAGCTTCAACAGGGTCCAAGAGACCCAGTACTTC
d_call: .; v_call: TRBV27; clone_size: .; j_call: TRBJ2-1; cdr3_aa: CASTRTGTGYNEQFF; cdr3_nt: TGTGCCAGCACCCGAACAGGGACGGGTTACAATGAGCAGTTCTTC